These 24 T cell receptor beta chains were sequenced from one sample in a study of blood T cell repertoires in COVID-19. Profiling relied on immunoSEQ multiplex PCR, and the TCRdb table lists in-frame clones only, not all of them. This sample has about 110,000 clones; around 83% occur once, and the top ten carry more than 3%. Specimen: peripheral blood. The receptors were sampled from a man aged 35 to 55 with acute or convalescent COVID-19.

V gene TRBV6-4 combines with J gene TRBJ2-3; weak D call: TRBD1 (6 bases). The germline V gene has CDR1 MRHNA and CDR2 SNTAGT. V dropped 5 bases and J dropped 5 bases, with 17 bases sitting between them. There are 15 residues in the CDR3. The CDR3 region has the DNA TGTGCCAGCAGTCCTACAGGGCCGGCGGGAGATACGCAGTATTTT. It encodes CASSPTGPAGDTQYF.

The V gene is TRBV27, the J gene TRBJ2-3; tentative D call: TRBD2 (5 bases). CDR3 length: 14 residues. Per germline, CDR1 MNHEY and CDR2 SMNVEV (reference sequence). V gave up 5 bases and J gave up 3 bases, with 12 bases separating them. In DNA, the CDR3 is TGTGCCAGCAGTACAATAGCGAGGACAGATACGCAGTATTTT. This gives the protein CASSTIARTDTQYF.

The chain joins TRBV7-3 to TRBJ2-1, with TRBD2 matching 9 bases. In germline, CDR1 is SGHTA, CDR2 FQGTGA. J was trimmed by 5 bases and V by 6 bases; bases with no gene match: 11. This CDR3 spans 16 amino acids. CDR3 nucleotide sequence: TGTGCCAGCAGTCTACTAGCGGGCCCTTTGCACAATGAGCAGTTCTTC. It is translated as CASSLLAGPLHNEQFF.

V usage is TRBV2 and J usage is TRBJ2-7, with 8 bases lining up with TRBD2. The V gene end was trimmed by 4 bases and the J gene end by 5 bases; junction bases not matched to a gene: 4. Per germline, CDR1 SNHLY and CDR2 FYNNEI. This CDR3 contains 13 residues. The CDR3 is CASSVGRGDEQYF. In nucleotides, the CDR3 is TGTGCCAGCAGTGTCGGGCGGGGGGACGAGCAGTACTTC.

There are a few counts of this clone. The V gene is TRBV13, the J gene TRBJ1-1; the match to TRBD1 covers 7 bases. The CDR3 has 17 amino acids. Germline trimming cut 5 bases from V and 3 bases from J; bases unmatched to any gene: 15. Germline V gene sequence: CDR1 PRHDT, CDR2 FYEKMQ (reference sequence). As DNA, the CDR3 is TGTGCCAGCAGCCCTAGGGGGACAGTTGGATCCCACACTGAAGCTTTCTTT. Protein sequence: CASSPRGTVGSHTEAFF.

The chain carries TRBV6-6 and TRBJ2-6; 10 bases are shared with TRBD2. CDR3 size: 14 residues. J lost 3 bases, V lost 10 bases, and 3 bases had no gene match. Germline V gene sequence: CDR1 MNHNY, CDR2 SVGAGI (reference sequence). CDR3 region: CATSGGGGANVLTF. Written as DNA, the CDR3 is TGTGCCACCAGCGGGGGGGGTGGGGCCAACGTCCTGACTTTC.

V and J are TRBV28 and TRBJ1-5; D may be TRBD1 (5 bases). Germline assignment: CDR1 MDHEN and CDR2 SYDVKM. Trimming cost V 4 bases and J 1 base, with 8 bases left between them. The CDR3 is 14 residues long. CDR3 residues: CASSSQGSNQPQHF. The CDR3 DNA reads as TGTGCCAGCAGTTCCCAGGGAAGCAATCAGCCCCAGCATTTT. The full variable domain, with the rest looked up from reference TRBV28 and TRBJ1-5, is DVKVTQSSRYLVKRTGEKVFLECVQDMDHENMFWYRQDPGLGLRLIYFSYDVKMKEKGDIPEGYSVSREKKERFSLILESASTNQTSMYLCASSSQGSNQPQHFGDGTRLSIL.

Only a few counts were recorded for this clone. The V gene is TRBV18, the J gene TRBJ2-2; TRBD1 agrees at 8 bases. Germline V CDR1 and CDR2: KGHSH, LQKENI. The CDR3 runs to 15 residues. The V segment lost 6 bases and the J segment 3 bases; nucleotides outside the gene matches: 6. Here the CDR3 reads CASSQGASDTGELFF. DNA of the CDR3: TGTGCCAGCTCCCAGGGGGCATCGGACACCGGGGAGCTGTTTTTT.

The chain uses TRBV29-1 and TRBJ2-5, with a possible D match to TRBD1 (6 bases). Trimming stripped 2 bases from V and 5 bases from J, with 18 bases between. The CDR3 runs to 15 residues. Germline V lookup: CDR1 SQVTM, CDR2 ANQGSEA. CDR3 sequence (DNA): TGCAGCGTTGAACCCTGGGACACAAACGTGGAGACCCAGTACTTC. Translating gives CSVEPWDTNVETQYF.

V and J are TRBV4-1 and TRBJ2-5, with 11 positions matching TRBD2. The CDR3 covers 16 residues. Germline lookup yields CDR1 MGHRA and CDR2 YSYEKL. The V and J ends lost 1 base and 3 bases, in that order; junction bases with no gene match: 4. CDR3 nucleotides: TGCGCCAGCAGCCAAGTCGTTAGCGGGGGGGAAGAGACCCAGTACTTC. It codes for CASSQVVSGGEETQYF.

The CDR3 nucleotides read TGTGCCAGCAGCAGGACGACGGGATCCTACGAGCAGTACTTC. Residues: CASSRTTGSYEQYF. The chain recombines TRBV7-2 with TRBJ2-7, with D perhaps matching TRBD2 (5 bases). CDR1 is SGHTA, CDR2 FQGNSA, per germline. Trimming stripped 5 bases from V and 1 base from J, with 12 bases between. The CDR3 totals 14 residues. Drawing the rest from reference TRBV7-2 and TRBJ2-7, the complete variable domain is GAGVSQSPSNKVTEKGKDVELRCDPISGHTALYWYRQSLGQGLEFLIYFQGNSAPDKSGLPSDRFSAERTGGSVSTLTIQRTQQEDSAVYLCASSRTTGSYEQYFGPGTRLTVT.

This clone was detected only once. This chain links TRBV7-3 with TRBJ2-3; TRBD1 might be the D (6 bases). The ends were cut back, 0 bases at V and 6 bases at J, with 10 bases in the middle. CDR3 length: 14 amino acids. Germline CDR1 SGHTA, CDR2 FQGTGA. The CDR3 coding sequence is TGTGCCAGCAGCTTAACCACAGGGTCGGATACGCAGTATTTT. Its translation is CASSLTTGSDTQYF.

V is TRBV6-6 and J is TRBJ1-2; TRBD1 agrees at 9 bases. Germline V lookup: CDR1 MNHNY, CDR2 SVGAGI (reference sequence). The CDR3 is made up of 16 amino acids. V was clipped by 3 bases and J by 4 bases; unmatched bases: 9. The CDR3 DNA follows: TGTGCCAGCAGTTATAAACAGGGGGCGCTTAGCTATGGCTACACCTTC. Translated, it gives CASSYKQGALSYGYTF.

This clone was seen once. This rearrangement joins TRBV27 to TRBJ2-3; TRBD1 agrees at 10 bases. Looked up from germline, CDR1 is MNHEY and CDR2 is SMNVEV (reference sequence). This CDR3 comprises 15 residues. The J segment lost 6 bases and the V segment lost 6 bases, leaving 9 bases of the junction unmatched. CDR3 region: CASRDRGRGIDTQYF. The CDR3 DNA sequence: TGTGCCAGCAGAGACAGGGGGCGCGGAATTGATACGCAGTATTTT.

The sample holds a few counts of this clone. J is TRBJ2-1 and V is TRBV7-7; D is uncertain. V gave up 4 bases and J gave up 0 bases, with 10 bases separating them. In germline, CDR1 is SSHAT, CDR2 FNYEAQ (reference sequence). The CDR3 covers 15 residues. This CDR3 reads CASSSQPSSYNEQFF. In DNA form, the CDR3 reads TGTGCCAGCAGCTCTCAACCGAGCTCCTACAATGAGCAGTTCTTC.

This clone occurred once. V usage is TRBV18 and J usage is TRBJ1-1; 9 bases match TRBD1. Germline CDR1 KGHSH, CDR2 LQKENI. V shed 6 bases, J shed 2 bases, and the junction held 4 bases outside the gene matches. The CDR3 is made up of 14 amino acids. CDR3 protein: CASSAGQGNTEAFF. Written as DNA, the CDR3 is TGTGCCAGCTCCGCGGGACAGGGCAACACTGAAGCTTTCTTT.

The chain is built from TRBV5-1 and TRBJ2-5, with 8 bases identical to TRBD1. The CDR3 extends over 15 amino acids. Germline V gene lookup returns CDR1 SGHRS and CDR2 YFSETQ. J lost 5 bases, V lost 2 bases, and 8 bases had no gene match. The CDR3, as DNA: TGCGCCAGCAGCTTCACGACAGGGGTGTTCGAGACCCAGTACTTC. This translates into CASSFTTGVFETQYF. The complete variable domain, with remaining parts taken from reference TRBV5-1 and TRBJ2-5, reads KAGVTQTPRYLIKTRGQQVTLSCSPISGHRSVSWYQQTPGQGLQFLFEYFSETQRNKGNFPGRFSGRQFSNSRSEMNVSTLELGDSALYLCASSFTTGVFETQYFGPGTRLLVL.

This clone was counted a single time. The rearrangement links TRBV5-1 to TRBJ2-6; 11 positions match TRBD1. Germline V CDR1 and CDR2: SGHRS, YFSETQ. V lost 7 bases and J lost 0; bases outside the gene matches: 3. This CDR3 spans 16 amino acids. The CDR3 DNA sequence: TGCGCCAGCGGGACAGGGGGATTCTCTGGGGCCAACGTCCTGACTTTC. This translates into CASGTGGFSGANVLTF.

The chain combines TRBV7-2 with TRBJ2-1; D perhaps matches TRBD2 (5 bases). This CDR3 is 14 amino acids long. Germline V gene sequence: CDR1 SGHTA, CDR2 FQGNSA. Between the trimmed V and J ends, which lost 4 bases and 9 bases, there was a span of 16 bases. CDR3 residues: CASSYSFGGSEQFF. CDR3 nucleotides: TGTGCCAGCAGCTATAGTTTTGGTGGGAGTGAGCAGTTCTTC.

The chain joins TRBV6-2 or TRBV6-3 to TRBJ2-2; TRBD1 aligns across 10 bases. The junction had 6 bases not matched to a gene; V was cut back by 5 bases and J by 0 bases. Germline CDR1 reads MNHEY; CDR2 reads SVGEGT. The CDR3 covers 17 residues. As DNA, the CDR3 is TGTGCCAGCAGTCCGGGGACAGGGGTATCGAACACCGGGGAGCTGTTTTTT. It codes for CASSPGTGVSNTGELFF.

The rearrangement uses TRBV7-9 and TRBJ2-7; 7 bases match TRBD1. CDR1 and CDR2 from the germline V gene are SEHNR and FQNEAQ (reference sequence). CDR3 length: 13 amino acids. The V and J ends lost 5 bases and 2 bases, in that order; junction bases with no gene match: 3. For the CDR3, the DNA is TGTGCCAGCAGCACTCAGGGGGCCTACGAGCAGTACTTC. Its translation: CASSTQGAYEQYF.

This clone is a singleton in its sample. V and J are TRBV7-9 and TRBJ1-5; 7 bases are shared with TRBD1. Germline CDR1 is SEHNR and CDR2 is FQNEAQ (reference sequence). This CDR3 is built from 13 residues. Germline trimming cut 5 bases from V and 5 bases from J; bases unmatched to any gene: 3. In nucleotides, the CDR3 is TGTGCCAGCAGCCCTACAGGGGATCAGCCCCAGCATTTT. Amino acids: CASSPTGDQPQHF.

In this sample, this clone turned up a few times. V usage is TRBV7-3 and J usage is TRBJ1-6, with D unresolved. This CDR3 comprises 13 residues. Trimming left V 2 bases short and J 9 bases short, with 8 bases between. Germline-derived CDR1 and CDR2 are SGHTA and FQGTGA. The CDR3 nucleotides are TGTGCCAGCAGCTTAGGCGGCCGTTCACCCCTCCACTTT. Protein: CASSLGGRSPLHF.

The chain carries TRBV7-6 and TRBJ1-1; the match to TRBD1 covers 10 bases. Germline CDR1 SGHVS, CDR2 FNYEAQ. V was clipped by 4 bases and J by 1 base; unmatched bases: 6. This CDR3 region has 16 residues. CDR3 sequence (DNA): TGTGCCAGCAGCTCATGGACAGGGGGTGAGAACACTGAAGCTTTCTTT. Residues: CASSSWTGGENTEAFF.